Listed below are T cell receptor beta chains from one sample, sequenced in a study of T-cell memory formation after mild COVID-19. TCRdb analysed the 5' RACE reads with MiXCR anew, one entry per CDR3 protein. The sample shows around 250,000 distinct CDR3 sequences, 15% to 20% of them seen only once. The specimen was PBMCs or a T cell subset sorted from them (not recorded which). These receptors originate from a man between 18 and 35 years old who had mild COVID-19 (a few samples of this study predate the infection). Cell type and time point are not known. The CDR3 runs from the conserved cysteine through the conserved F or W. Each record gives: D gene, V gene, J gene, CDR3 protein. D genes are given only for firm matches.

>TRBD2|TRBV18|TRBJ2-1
CASSIAGGPYNEQFF
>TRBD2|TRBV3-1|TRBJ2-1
CASSQTSENEQFF
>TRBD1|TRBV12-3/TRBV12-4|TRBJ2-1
CASSLKFPGQGANEQFF
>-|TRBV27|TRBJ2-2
CASSLMGHRPGELFF
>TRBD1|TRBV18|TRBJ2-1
CASSPPTGESEQFF
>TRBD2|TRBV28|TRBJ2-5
CASRRLRASGEETQYF
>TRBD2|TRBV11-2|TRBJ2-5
CASSSQGVVETSGAETQYF
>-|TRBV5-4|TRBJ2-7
CASSPRGGYYEQYF
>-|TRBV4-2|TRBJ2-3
CASSHRGPGADGTDTQYF
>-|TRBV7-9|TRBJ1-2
CASRRGSGYTF
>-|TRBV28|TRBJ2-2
CASSSRGVILFF
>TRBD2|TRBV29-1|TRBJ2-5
CSVGTSGETQYF
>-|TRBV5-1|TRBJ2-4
CASRDLAKNIQYF
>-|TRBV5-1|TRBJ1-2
CASSLGWGEYGYTF
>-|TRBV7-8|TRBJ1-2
CASSLEYYGYTF
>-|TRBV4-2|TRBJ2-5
CASSQDPGDQETQYF
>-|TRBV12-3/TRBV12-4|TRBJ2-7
CASSFLGPREQYF
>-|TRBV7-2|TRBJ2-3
CASSLTSRTTDTQYF
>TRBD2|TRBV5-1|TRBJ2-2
CASSLVVAGDTGELFF
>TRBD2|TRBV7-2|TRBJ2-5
CASSSGGAPETQYF
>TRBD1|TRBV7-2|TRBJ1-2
CASSLTGTGAYGYTF
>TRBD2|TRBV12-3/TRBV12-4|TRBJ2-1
CASTVAGGRDNEQFF
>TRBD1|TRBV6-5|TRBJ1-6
CASTWDRVSPLHF
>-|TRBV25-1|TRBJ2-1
CASSAWVDSRANEQFF
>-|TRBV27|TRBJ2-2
CASSLFPDTGELFF
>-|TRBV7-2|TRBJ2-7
CASSLGLVNEQYF
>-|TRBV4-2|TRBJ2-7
CASSSDGGYEQYF
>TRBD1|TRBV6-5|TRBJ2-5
CASRTGGQGGLETQYF
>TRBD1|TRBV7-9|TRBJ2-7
CASSSSPGTGSYEQYF
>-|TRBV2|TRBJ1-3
CASREQRGSGNTIYF
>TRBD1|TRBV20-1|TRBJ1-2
CSATGGFGYTF
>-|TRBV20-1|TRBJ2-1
CSTHRAHEQFF
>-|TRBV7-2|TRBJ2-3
CASSDNRADTQYF
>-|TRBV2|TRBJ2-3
CASSDRTDTQYF
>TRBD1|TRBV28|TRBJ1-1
CASSSPTGDGAFF
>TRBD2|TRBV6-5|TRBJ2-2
CASSYLAGALTGELFF
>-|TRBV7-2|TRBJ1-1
CASALEVGNTEAFF